Listed below are T cell receptor beta chains from one sample, sequenced in a study of blood T cell repertoires in COVID-19. Assay: immunoSEQ multiplex PCR; the TCRdb copy retains only in-frame clones and omits some. The sample lists some 150,000 clones, approximately 87% seen once, with approximately 45% in the top ten. Sequenced sample: peripheral blood. The receptors were gathered from a human donor in a cohort sampled during active COVID-19. Both conserved end residues are part of each CDR3. The D gene is left open where the match is weak. Size is stated for part of the rows, as once, few or many counts, or as a class when the clone is expanded.

J	length	D	size	V	DNA	CDR3
TRBJ2-3	14	TRBD2	-	TRBV4-3	TGCGCCAGCAGCCAAACGGGACTAACAGATACGCAGTATTTT	CASSQTGLTDTQYF
TRBJ1-4	15	-	-	TRBV7-8	TGTGCCAGCAGCTTAGTTTCAGGGATCTCCGAAAAACTGTTTTTT	CASSLVSGISEKLFF
TRBJ2-7	15	-	-	TRBV7-2	TGTGCCAGCAGCAAGACAAACGAGGGAGGCTACGAGCAGTACTTC	CASSKTNEGGYEQYF
TRBJ1-1	11	-	-	TRBV20-1	TGCAGTGCCCCTGGACGGGAAGAAGCTTTCTTT	CSAPGREEAFF
TRBJ2-5	14	-	-	TRBV24-1	TGTGCCACCAGTGCACAGGGGGGGGGTGAGACCCAGTACTTC	CATSAQGGGETQYF
TRBJ2-6	16	TRBD1	-	TRBV5-8	TGTGCCAGCAGCTGGACAGGGGGCTCTGGGGCCAACGTCCTGACTTTC	CASSWTGGSGANVLTF
TRBJ2-6	14	-	-	TRBV7-2	TGTGCCAGCAGCTTTAACTCTGGGGCCAACGTCCTGACTTTC	CASSFNSGANVLTF
TRBJ1-2	12	-	-	TRBV7-9	TGTGCCAGCAGCCGGGGGGCCTATGGCTACACCTTC	CASSRGAYGYTF
TRBJ1-4	15	TRBD1	once	TRBV28	TGTGCCAGCACCGACTTGGACAGGGGCGTTGAAAAACTGTTTTTT	CASTDLDRGVEKLFF
TRBJ2-1	16	TRBD2	-	TRBV7-9	TGTGCCAGCAGCTTAGCAAGGCTAGCGGGAATCAATGAGCAGTTCTTC	CASSLARLAGINEQFF
TRBJ1-4	14	-	-	TRBV5-6	TGTGCCAGCAGCCCGCTGCGGGGTGGTGAAAAACTGTTTTTT	CASSPLRGGEKLFF
TRBJ1-5	14	-	-	TRBV7-9	TGTGCCAGCAGCTTTACAGGGATCAATCAGCCCCAGCATTTT	CASSFTGINQPQHF
TRBJ1-2	15	-	-	TRBV9	TGTGCCAGCAGCGTAGAGGGACAAGCTAACTATGGCTACACCTTC	CASSVEGQANYGYTF
TRBJ1-1	14	TRBD1	-	TRBV5-1	TGCGCCAGCAGCGTCGGGACAGCCCACACTGAAGCTTTCTTT	CASSVGTAHTEAFF
TRBJ1-2	14	TRBD1	-	TRBV5-4	TGTGCCAGCAGCACTGAACAGGGGCTGCGGGACTACACCTTC	CASSTEQGLRDYTF
TRBJ2-3	14	-	-	TRBV3-1/TRBV3-2	TGTGCCAGCACCCTGGATCGGGGAGGAGATACGCAGTATTTT	CASTLDRGGDTQYF
TRBJ2-3	17	TRBD2	-	TRBV9	TGTGCCAGCAACCCCTCCGGACTAGCGGGGAAGAGAGATACGCAGTATTTT	CASNPSGLAGKRDTQYF
TRBJ1-4	15	-	-	TRBV5-1	TGCGCCAGCAGCTCGACAGTTGCAACTAATGAAAAACTGTTTTTT	CASSSTVATNEKLFF
TRBJ2-5	18	-	-	TRBV6-1	TGTGCCAGCAGTGAAGGGTACGGGTCGGGACACCGCCAAGAGACCCAGTACTTC	CASSEGYGSGHRQETQYF
TRBJ2-1	15	-	-	TRBV5-1	TGCGCCAGCAGCTTGGTCGGGAGAAGTGTCAATGAGCAGTTCTTC	CASSLVGRSVNEQFF
TRBJ1-1	15	TRBD1	-	TRBV7-2	TGTGCCAGCAGCTCAGGGGGAGGCCTGAACACTGAAGCTTTCTTT	CASSSGGGLNTEAFF
TRBJ1-5	14	-	-	TRBV25-1	TGTGCCAGCCGGCCGCGGGAGGACAATCAGCCCCAGCATTTT	CASRPREDNQPQHF
TRBJ2-3	17	TRBD1	-	TRBV19	TGTGCCAGTAGTATAGACCTACAGGGGGCTCGGACAGATACGCAGTATTTT	CASSIDLQGARTDTQYF
TRBJ2-7	14	-	-	TRBV27	TGTGCCAGCAGTTTGGGCAGGGCGCGCTACGAGCAGTACTTC	CASSLGRARYEQYF
TRBJ1-5	15	-	-	TRBV30	TGTGCCTGGAGTGTACGGGGAGGGGGTTATCAGCCCCAGCATTTT	CAWSVRGGGYQPQHF
TRBJ1-5	14	TRBD1	-	TRBV18	TGTGCCAGCTCACAGGGGGCGGGGAATCAGCCCCAGCATTTT	CASSQGAGNQPQHF
TRBJ2-7	16	TRBD2	-	TRBV5-1	TGCGCCAGTAGCCCGCGGGAGGGACTAGGGTCCTACGAGCAGTACTTC	CASSPREGLGSYEQYF
TRBJ2-2	14	-	-	TRBV5-1	TGCGCCAGCAGGGCAGGGGCGGGCACCGGGGAGCTGTTTTTT	CASRAGAGTGELFF
TRBJ2-5	14	-	-	TRBV3-1/TRBV3-2	TGTGCCAGCAGCCAAGAGCTAGTCGAAGAGACCCAGTACTTC	CASSQELVEETQYF
TRBJ2-7	13	TRBD2	-	TRBV29-1	TGCAGCGTGGCGGGAGGGGGGCGTAGGGAGCAGTACTTC	CSVAGGGRREQYF
TRBJ2-3	16	-	-	TRBV27	TGTGCCAGCAGGACCCGGTGGAGGGGCAGCACAGATACGCAGTATTTT	CASRTRWRGSTDTQYF
TRBJ2-1	16	-	-	TRBV7-3	TGTGCCAGCAGCTCAAGGGACTCGTACTTCTACAATGAGCAGTTCTTC	CASSSRDSYFYNEQFF
TRBJ1-6	15	-	-	TRBV2	TGTGCCAGCAGTCCCCGGGGTCAGGATAATTCACCCCTCCACTTT	CASSPRGQDNSPLHF
TRBJ1-2	13	-	once	TRBV14	TGTGCCAGCAGCCAGGGCGGGGTTGGAGGCTACACCTTC	CASSQGGVGGYTF
TRBJ2-1	17	TRBD2	few	TRBV19	TGTGCCAGTAGTAGATACGGGACTAGCGTGGCAGGTAGTGAGCAGTTCTTC	CASSRYGTSVAGSEQFF
TRBJ2-3	13	-	-	TRBV18	TGTGCCAGCTCACCACTACCGGCAGATACGCAGTATTTT	CASSPLPADTQYF
TRBJ2-7	13	TRBD1	-	TRBV29-1	TGCAGCGTGGACGGGACAGGGGGGTACGAGCAGTACTTC	CSVDGTGGYEQYF
TRBJ2-3	14	TRBD2	once	TRBV27	TGTGCCAGCAAGCTTAGCGGGGGCACAGATACGCAGTATTTT	CASKLSGGTDTQYF
TRBJ2-1	18	TRBD2	-	TRBV30	TGTGCCTGGACCCCTATAGGGGCTAGCGGGAGCTCCTACAATGAGCAGTTCTTC	CAWTPIGASGSSYNEQFF
TRBJ2-2	14	TRBD1	-	TRBV24-1	TGTGCCACCAGGGGACAGGGGGACACCGGGGAGCTGTTTTTT	CATRGQGDTGELFF
TRBJ2-7	14	-	-	TRBV15	TGTGCCACCAGCAGAGATACGGGGACCTACGAGCAGTACTTC	CATSRDTGTYEQYF